The entry below describes one T cell receptor (beta chain). This CDR3 spans 13 amino acids. The V gene lost 5 bases and the J gene lost 2 bases, with 10 bases spanning the gap. Germline V gives CDR1 PRHDT, CDR2 FYEKMQ (reference sequence). This specimen comes from a study of blood T cell repertoires in COVID-19. Study summary: The United States, Italy and Spain provided the acute and convalescent COVID-19 samples.

The study recruited people aged roughly 18 to 100 years across approximately 24 US areas. Within 2 weeks before study entry, exposed participants met a COVID-19 case. Produced via immunoSEQ multiplex PCR; TCRdb's table is partial and in-frame only. The table lists 250,000 to 300,000 clones, around 84% of them singletons. The origin of this receptor is a woman aged 50 to 65 who had been exposed to COVID-19. Sequencing was carried out using PBMCs or T cells enriched from blood (not recorded which). This chain joins TRBV13 and TRBJ2-7; TRBD1 is a possible D gene (6 bases). CDR3: CASSTRTAYEQYF. CDR3 DNA sequence: TGTGCCAGCAGCACTCGGACAGCCTACGAGCAGTACTTC.